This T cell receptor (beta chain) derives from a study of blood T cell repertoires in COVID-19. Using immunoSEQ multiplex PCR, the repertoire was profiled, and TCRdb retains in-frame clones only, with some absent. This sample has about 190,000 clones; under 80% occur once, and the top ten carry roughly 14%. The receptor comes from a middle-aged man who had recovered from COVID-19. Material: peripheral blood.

The CDR3 loop reads CASSLGGQGARGYTF. As DNA, the CDR3 is TGTGCCAGCAGCTTAGGGGGTCAGGGGGCGCGTGGCTACACCTTC. The gene calls are TRBV7-2 and TRBJ1-2; 8 nucleotides line up with TRBD1. Germline trimming cut 1 base from V and 7 bases from J; bases unmatched to any gene: 8. The germline V gene encodes CDR1 SGHTA and CDR2 FQGNSA. The CDR3 has 15 residues. The full variable domain, rest sourced from reference TRBV7-2 and TRBJ1-2, is GAGVSQSPSNKVTEKGKDVELRCDPISGHTALYWYRQSLGQGLEFLIYFQGNSAPDKSGLPSDRFSAERTGGSVSTLTIQRTQQEDSAVYLCASSLGGQGARGYTFGSGTRLTVV.